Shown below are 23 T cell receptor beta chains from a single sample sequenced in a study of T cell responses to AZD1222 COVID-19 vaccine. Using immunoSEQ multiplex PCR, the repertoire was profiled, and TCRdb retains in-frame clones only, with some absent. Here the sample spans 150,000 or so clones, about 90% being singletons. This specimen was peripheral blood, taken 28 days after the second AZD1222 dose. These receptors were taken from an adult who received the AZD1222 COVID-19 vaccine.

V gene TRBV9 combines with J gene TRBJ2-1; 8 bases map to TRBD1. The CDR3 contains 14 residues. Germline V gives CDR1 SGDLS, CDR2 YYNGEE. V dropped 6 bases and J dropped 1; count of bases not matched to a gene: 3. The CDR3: CASTGGNSYNEQFF. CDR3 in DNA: TGTGCCAGCACAGGGGGCAATTCCTACAATGAGCAGTTCTTC.

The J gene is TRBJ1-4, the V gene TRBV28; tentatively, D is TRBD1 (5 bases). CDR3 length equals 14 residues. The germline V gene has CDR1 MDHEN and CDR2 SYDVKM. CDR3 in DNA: TGTGCGGGGGGGTCGGGAGGAACTAATGAAAAACTGTTTTTT. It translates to CAGGSGGTNEKLFF.

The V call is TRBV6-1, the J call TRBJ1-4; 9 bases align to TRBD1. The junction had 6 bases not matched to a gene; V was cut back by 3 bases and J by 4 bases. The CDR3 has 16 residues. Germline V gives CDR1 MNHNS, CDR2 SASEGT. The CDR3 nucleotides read TGTGCCAGCAGTGACCCGGACAGGGGATTTAATGAAAAACTGTTTTTT. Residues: CASSDPDRGFNEKLFF.

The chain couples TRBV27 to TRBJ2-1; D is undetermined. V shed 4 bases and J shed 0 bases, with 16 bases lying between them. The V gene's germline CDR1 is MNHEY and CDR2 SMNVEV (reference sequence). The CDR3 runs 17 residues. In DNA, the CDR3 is TGTGCCAGCAGTTCCGCGACGACCAGGAGCTCCTACAATGAGCAGTTCTTC. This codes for CASSSATTRSSYNEQFF.

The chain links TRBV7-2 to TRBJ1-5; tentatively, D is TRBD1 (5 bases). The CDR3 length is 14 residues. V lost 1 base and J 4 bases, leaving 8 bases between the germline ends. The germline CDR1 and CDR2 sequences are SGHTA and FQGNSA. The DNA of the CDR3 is TGTGCCAGCAGCTTAGGGGGCGGGAATCAGCCCCAGCATTTT. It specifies CASSLGGGNQPQHF. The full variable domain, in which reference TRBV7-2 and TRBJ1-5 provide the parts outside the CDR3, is GAGVSQSPSNKVTEKGKDVELRCDPISGHTALYWYRQSLGQGLEFLIYFQGNSAPDKSGLPSDRFSAERTGGSVSTLTIQRTQQEDSAVYLCASSLGGGNQPQHFGDGTRLSIL.

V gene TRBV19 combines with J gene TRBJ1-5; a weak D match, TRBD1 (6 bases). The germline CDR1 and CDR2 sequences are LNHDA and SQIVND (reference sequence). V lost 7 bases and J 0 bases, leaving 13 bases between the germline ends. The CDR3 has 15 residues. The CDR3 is CASNTHRDSNQPQHF. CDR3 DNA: TGTGCCAGTAATACTCACAGGGATAGCAATCAGCCCCAGCATTTT.

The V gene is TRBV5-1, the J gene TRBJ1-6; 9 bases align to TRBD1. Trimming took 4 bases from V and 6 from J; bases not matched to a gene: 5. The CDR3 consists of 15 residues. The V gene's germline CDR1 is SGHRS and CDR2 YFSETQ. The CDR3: CASSLRQGGNSPLHF. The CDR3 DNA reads TGCGCCAGCAGCCTCCGACAGGGGGGTAATTCACCCCTCCACTTT.

This chain's CDR3 is CASSPSPYRQGSDYGYTF. The CDR3 bases are TGTGCCAGCAGCCCTTCCCCGTATAGACAGGGGTCGGACTATGGCTACACCTTC. The chain recombines TRBV14 with TRBJ1-2; 8 bases are a match to TRBD1. This CDR3 spans 18 amino acids. The germline CDR1 and CDR2 sequences are SGHDN and FVKESK. V lost 4 bases and J lost 3; bases outside the gene matches: 16.

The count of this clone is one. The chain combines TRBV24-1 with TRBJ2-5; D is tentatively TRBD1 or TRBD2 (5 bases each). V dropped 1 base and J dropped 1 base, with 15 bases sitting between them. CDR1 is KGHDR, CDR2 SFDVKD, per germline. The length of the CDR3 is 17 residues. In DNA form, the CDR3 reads TGTGCCACCAGTGATTTCGCAGCCAGAGGGACCCAAGAGACCCAGTACTTC. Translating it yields CATSDFAARGTQETQYF.

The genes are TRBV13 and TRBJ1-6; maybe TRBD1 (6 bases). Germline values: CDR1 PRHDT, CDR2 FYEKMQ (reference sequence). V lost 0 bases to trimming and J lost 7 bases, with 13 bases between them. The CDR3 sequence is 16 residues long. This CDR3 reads CASSLGSPGENSPLHF. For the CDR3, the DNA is TGTGCCAGCAGCTTAGGCTCCCCAGGGGAAAATTCACCCCTCCACTTT.

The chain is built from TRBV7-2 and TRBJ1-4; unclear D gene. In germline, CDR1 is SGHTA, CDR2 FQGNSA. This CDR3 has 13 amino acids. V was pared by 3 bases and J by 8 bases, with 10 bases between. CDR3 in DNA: TGTGCCAGCAGCTTCGTACTCAGGGAAAAACTGTTTTTT. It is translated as CASSFVLREKLFF. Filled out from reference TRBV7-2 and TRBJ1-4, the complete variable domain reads GAGVSQSPSNKVTEKGKDVELRCDPISGHTALYWYRQSLGQGLEFLIYFQGNSAPDKSGLPSDRFSAERTGGSVSTLTIQRTQQEDSAVYLCASSFVLREKLFFGSGTQLSVL.

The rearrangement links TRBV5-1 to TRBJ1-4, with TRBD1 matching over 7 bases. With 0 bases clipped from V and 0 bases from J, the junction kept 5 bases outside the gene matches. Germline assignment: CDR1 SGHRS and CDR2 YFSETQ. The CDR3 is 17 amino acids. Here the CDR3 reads CASSLVGGLATNEKLFF. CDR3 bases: TGCGCCAGCAGCTTGGTAGGGGGCTTAGCAACTAATGAAAAACTGTTTTTT.

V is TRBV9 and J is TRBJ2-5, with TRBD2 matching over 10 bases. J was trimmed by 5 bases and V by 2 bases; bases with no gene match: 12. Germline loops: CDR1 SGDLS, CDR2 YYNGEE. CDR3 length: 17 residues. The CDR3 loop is CASSVWGTSGNRETQYF. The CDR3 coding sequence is TGTGCCAGCAGCGTTTGGGGAACTAGCGGGAATCGGGAGACCCAGTACTTC.

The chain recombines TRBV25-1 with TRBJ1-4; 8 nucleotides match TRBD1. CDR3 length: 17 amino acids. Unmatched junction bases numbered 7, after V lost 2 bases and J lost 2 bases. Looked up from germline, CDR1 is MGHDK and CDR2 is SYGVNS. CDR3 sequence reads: CASSEPGQGWTNEKLFF. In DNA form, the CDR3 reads TGTGCCAGCAGTGAACCCGGACAGGGTTGGACTAATGAAAAACTGTTTTTT.

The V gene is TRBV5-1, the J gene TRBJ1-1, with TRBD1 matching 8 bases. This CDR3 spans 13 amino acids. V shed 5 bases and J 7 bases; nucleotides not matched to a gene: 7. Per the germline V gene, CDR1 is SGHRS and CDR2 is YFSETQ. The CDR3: CASRNQGAVEAFF. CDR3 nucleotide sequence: TGCGCCAGCAGAAACCAGGGGGCAGTTGAAGCTTTCTTT.

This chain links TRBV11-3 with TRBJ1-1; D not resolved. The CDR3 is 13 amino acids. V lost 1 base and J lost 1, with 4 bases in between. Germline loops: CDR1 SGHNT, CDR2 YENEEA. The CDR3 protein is CASSLAENTEAFF. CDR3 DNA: TGTGCCAGCAGCTTAGCGGAGAACACTGAAGCTTTCTTT.

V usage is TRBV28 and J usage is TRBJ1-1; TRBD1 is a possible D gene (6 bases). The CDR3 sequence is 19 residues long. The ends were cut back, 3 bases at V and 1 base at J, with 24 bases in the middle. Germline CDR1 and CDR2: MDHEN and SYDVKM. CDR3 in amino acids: CASSLSTRQDPRRNTEAFF. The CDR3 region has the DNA TGTGCCAGCAGTTTGTCTACCCGACAGGACCCTCGTCGGAACACTGAAGCTTTCTTT.

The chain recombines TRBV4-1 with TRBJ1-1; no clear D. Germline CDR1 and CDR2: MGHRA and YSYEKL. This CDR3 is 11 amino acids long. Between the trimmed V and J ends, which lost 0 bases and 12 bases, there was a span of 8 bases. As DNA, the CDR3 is TGCGCCAGCAGCCAAGATTGGGAAACTTTCTTT. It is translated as CASSQDWETFF.

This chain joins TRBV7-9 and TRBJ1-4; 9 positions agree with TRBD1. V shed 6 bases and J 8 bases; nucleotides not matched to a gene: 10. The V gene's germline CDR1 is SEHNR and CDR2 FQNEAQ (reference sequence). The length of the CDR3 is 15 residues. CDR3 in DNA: TGTGCCAGCAGACAAACAGGGGGCGGTAGGGAAAAACTGTTTTTT. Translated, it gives CASRQTGGGREKLFF.

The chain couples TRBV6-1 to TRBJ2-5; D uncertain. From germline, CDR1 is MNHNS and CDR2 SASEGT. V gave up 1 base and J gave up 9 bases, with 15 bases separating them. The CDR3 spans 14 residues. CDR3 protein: CASSEGWSGGAQYF. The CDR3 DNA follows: TGTGCCAGCAGTGAAGGGTGGTCAGGTGGGGCCCAGTACTTC.

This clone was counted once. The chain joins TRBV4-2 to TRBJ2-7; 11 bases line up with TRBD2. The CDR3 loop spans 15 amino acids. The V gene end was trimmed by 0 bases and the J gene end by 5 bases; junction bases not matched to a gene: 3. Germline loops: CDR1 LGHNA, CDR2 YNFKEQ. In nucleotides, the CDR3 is TGTGCCAGCAGCCAAGAGGTTAGCGGGAGGGACGAGCAGTACTTC. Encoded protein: CASSQEVSGRDEQYF.

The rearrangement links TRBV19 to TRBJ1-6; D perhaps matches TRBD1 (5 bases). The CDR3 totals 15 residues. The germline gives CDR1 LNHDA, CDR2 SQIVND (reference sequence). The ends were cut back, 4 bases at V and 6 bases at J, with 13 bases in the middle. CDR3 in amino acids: CASSTRDGSNSPLHF. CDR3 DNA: TGTGCCAGTAGTACCAGGGACGGAAGTAATTCACCCCTCCACTTT.

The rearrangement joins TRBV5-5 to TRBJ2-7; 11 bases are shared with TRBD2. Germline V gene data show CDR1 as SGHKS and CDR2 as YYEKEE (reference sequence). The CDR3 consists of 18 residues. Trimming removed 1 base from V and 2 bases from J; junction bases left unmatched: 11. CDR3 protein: CASSLKLAGVERAYEQYF. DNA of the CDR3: TGTGCCAGCAGCTTGAAACTAGCGGGAGTCGAACGGGCCTACGAGCAGTACTTC.